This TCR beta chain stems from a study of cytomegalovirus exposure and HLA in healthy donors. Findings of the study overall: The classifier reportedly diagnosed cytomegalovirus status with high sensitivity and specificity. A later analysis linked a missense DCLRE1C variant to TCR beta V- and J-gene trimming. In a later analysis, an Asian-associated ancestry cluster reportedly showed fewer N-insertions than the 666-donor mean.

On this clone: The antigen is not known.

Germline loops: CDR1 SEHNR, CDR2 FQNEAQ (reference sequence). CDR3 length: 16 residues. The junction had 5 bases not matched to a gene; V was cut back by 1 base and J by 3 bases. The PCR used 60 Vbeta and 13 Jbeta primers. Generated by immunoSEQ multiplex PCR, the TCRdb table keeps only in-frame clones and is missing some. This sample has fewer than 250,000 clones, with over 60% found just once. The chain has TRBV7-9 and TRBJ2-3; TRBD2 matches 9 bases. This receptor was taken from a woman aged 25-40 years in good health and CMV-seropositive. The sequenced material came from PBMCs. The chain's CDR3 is CASSLVSSGTTDTQYF. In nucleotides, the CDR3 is TGTGCCAGCAGCTTAGTATCTAGCGGGACGACAGATACGCAGTATTTT.